These 14 T cell receptor beta chains originate from one sample sequenced in a study of patients and donors after allogeneic stem cell transplantation (dated by TCRdb to about 2020). Library method: RT-PCR. The run used a NextSeq 550. TCRdb ran its own pipeline on the public reads, namely fastp trimming at Q25 and MiXCR clone calling, and kept in-frame beta chains. Merged by CDR3 protein, the rows form single entries marked with the most common genes and DNA. This sample lists approximately 33,000 distinct CDR3 sequences; under 7.5% were detected once. The ten largest make up about 34% of the sample. Material: blood, either unsorted or a sorted T cell fraction (not recorded which). The receptors shown here come from a human donor who was either an allogeneic HSCT recipient or a stem cell or donor lymphocyte infusion donor (not recorded which). It is not recorded whose cells these are; they may come from a transplant donor.

This clonotype was observed a few times. The CDR3: CASSVQRGTEAFF. The CDR3, as DNA: TGTGCCAGCAGCGTACAGCGGGGCACTGAAGCTTTCTTT. The chain combines TRBV7-9 with TRBJ1-1; D remains ambiguous. The germline gives CDR1 SEHNR, CDR2 FQNEAQ (reference sequence). Trimming left V 5 bases short and J 4 bases short, with 11 bases between. This CDR3 spans 13 amino acids.

This clonotype was seen repeatedly, ten times or more. The chain recombines TRBV4-2 with TRBJ2-2; possibly TRBD2 for D (5 bases). V was trimmed by 0 bases and J by 7 bases, leaving 6 bases between them. The CDR3 contains 13 residues. Germline CDR1 LGHNA, CDR2 YNFKEQ. The CDR3 is CASSQDRGGELFF. For the CDR3, the DNA is TGTGCCAGCAGCCAAGACCGGGGCGGGGAGCTGTTTTTT.

There are a few counts of this clonotype. The chain links TRBV6-5 to TRBJ2-3, with no clear D. V was cut by 0 bases and J by 5 bases, with 3 bases left in between. Per germline, CDR1 MNHEY and CDR2 SVGAGI. There are 12 residues in the CDR3. CDR3 bases: TGTGCCAGCAGTTACTCGGGAGATACGCAGTATTTT. It translates to CASSYSGDTQYF.

This clonotype was detected ten times or more. The chain combines TRBV19 with TRBJ1-2; D is uncertain. The CDR3 spans 13 residues. The V gene lost 3 bases and the J gene lost 5 bases, with 10 bases spanning the gap. From germline, CDR1 is LNHDA and CDR2 SQIVND (reference sequence). The CDR3 loop reads CASSISRAYGYTF. In DNA, the CDR3 is TGTGCCAGTAGTATTAGTCGTGCATATGGCTACACCTTC.

This clonotype appeared many times. This chain uses TRBV27 with TRBJ1-4; 8 bases align to TRBD1. Germline lookup yields CDR1 MNHEY and CDR2 SMNVEV (reference sequence). This CDR3 region has 17 residues. V was clipped by 5 bases and J by 1 base; unmatched bases: 9. For the CDR3, the DNA is TGTGCCAGCAGTCCCGCCCTGGACAGGGAAACTAATGAAAAACTGTTTTTT. Encoded protein: CASSPALDRETNEKLFF.

This clonotype was seen ten or more times. The chain links TRBV5-1 to TRBJ2-7; 7 bases line up with TRBD1. There are 17 residues in the CDR3. Germline loops: CDR1 SGHRS, CDR2 YFSETQ. V dropped 4 bases and J dropped 2; count of bases not matched to a gene: 15. The CDR3 loop is CASSTKTTWDRTYEQYF. As DNA, the CDR3 is TGCGCCAGCAGCACGAAAACTACGTGGGACAGAACCTACGAGCAGTACTTC.

There are many counts of this clonotype. The V and J genes are TRBV6-5 and TRBJ2-7; 9 bases map to TRBD1. CDR3 length: 12 residues. Germline CDR1 is MNHEY and CDR2 is SVGAGI. J was trimmed by 5 bases and V by 6 bases; bases with no gene match: 2. The CDR3 sequence: CASRQGAHEQYF. The DNA of the CDR3 is TGTGCCAGCAGACAGGGGGCGCACGAGCAGTACTTC.

The chain links TRBV5-1 to TRBJ2-7; 11 bases line up with TRBD2. The CDR3 runs 14 residues. CDR1 and CDR2 (germline): SGHRS, YFSETQ. After removal of 5 bases from V and 4 bases from J, the junction contained 5 bases not matched to a gene. The CDR3 reads CASRTGTSGYEQYF. The CDR3 DNA follows: TGCGCCAGCAGAACCGGGACTAGCGGATACGAGCAGTACTTC.

This clonotype was picked up a small number of times. The chain uses TRBV19 and TRBJ2-1; weak D call: TRBD1 (6 bases). CDR3 length: 14 residues. Germline V CDR1 and CDR2: LNHDA, SQIVND (reference sequence). Trimming shortened V by 4 bases and J by 3 bases, and 10 bases separated the two germline ends. CDR3 nucleotide sequence: TGTGCCAGTAGTACCCGGGACAACTACAATGAGCAGTTCTTC. This sequence encodes CASSTRDNYNEQFF.

The chain joins TRBV6-6 to TRBJ2-2; no firm D call. This CDR3 is 17 amino acids long. Looked up from germline, CDR1 is MNHNY and CDR2 is SVGAGI (reference sequence). Trimming left V 2 bases short and J 0 bases short, with 13 bases between. The CDR3 loop is CASSYLLGPTNTGELFF. The CDR3 nucleotides read TGTGCCAGCAGTTACCTACTTGGTCCTACGAACACCGGGGAGCTGTTTTTT.

This clonotype has a count of ten or more. The CDR3 sequence is CASSVTGGKLFF. DNA of the CDR3: TGTGCCAGCAGCGTGACGGGCGGTAAACTGTTTTTT. This chain connects TRBV5-6 to TRBJ1-4; D remains ambiguous. The CDR3 is 12 residues long. Germline values: CDR1 SGHDT, CDR2 YYEEEE. With 4 bases removed from V and 11 bases from J, the gap between germline ends came to 12 bases.

The chain employs TRBV11-2 and TRBJ2-2, with unresolved D. Germline V lookup: CDR1 SGHAT, CDR2 FQNNGV. This CDR3 region has 13 residues. V was cut by 3 bases and J by 7 bases, with 9 bases left in between. This chain's CDR3 is CASSFGVGGELFF. CDR3 coding DNA: TGTGCCAGCAGCTTTGGCGTTGGCGGGGAGCTGTTTTTT.

Only a few counts were recorded for this clonotype. The chain links TRBV5-6 to TRBJ2-3, with 7 bases identical to TRBD1. V gave up 4 bases and J gave up 0 bases; unmatched junction bases: 8. CDR1 and CDR2 from the germline V gene are SGHDT and YYEEEE. The CDR3 is made up of 16 amino acids. The DNA for the CDR3 is TGTGCCAGCAGCACAACAGGGGTTATGAGCACAGATACGCAGTATTTT. It codes for CASSTTGVMSTDTQYF.

This clonotype was recorded many times. This chain connects TRBV7-6 to TRBJ2-5, with 11 bases identical to TRBD2. Germline V gene lookup returns CDR1 SGHVS and CDR2 FNYEAQ. This CDR3 has 17 amino acids. V dropped 4 bases and J dropped 4; count of bases not matched to a gene: 11. CDR3 sequence: CASSSPTSGIGGETQYF. CDR3 DNA: TGTGCCAGCAGCTCCCCGACTAGCGGGATAGGTGGAGAGACCCAGTACTTC.